This TCR beta chain was retrieved from a study of blood T cell repertoires in COVID-19. About the study: Samples came from the United States, Italy and Spain, spanning acute and convalescent COVID-19. Sample material is recorded as cDNA or gDNA derived from T cells, B-cell-depleted T cells, or PBMCs.

Under the authors' procedure: Reference gene primer amplification gave estimated nucleated cell counts. Method: immunoSEQ multiplex PCR; TCRdb's copy keeps in-frame clones and lacks some. The DNA was the basis for D and trimming; V, J and clone size are from that table. The table has fewer than 500,000 clones, around 86% seen once. The germline V gene has CDR1 GTSNPN and CDR2 SVGIG (reference sequence). The CDR3 runs to 11 residues. With 0 bases removed from V and 8 bases from J, the gap between germline ends came to 7 bases. This TCR was sampled from a woman in her thirties with active or convalescent COVID-19. V usage is TRBV30 and J usage is TRBJ1-2; D call uncertain. Input material: peripheral blood. The CDR3: CAWSVNRGYTF. For the CDR3, the DNA is TGTGCCTGGAGTGTCAACCGGGGCTACACCTTC.